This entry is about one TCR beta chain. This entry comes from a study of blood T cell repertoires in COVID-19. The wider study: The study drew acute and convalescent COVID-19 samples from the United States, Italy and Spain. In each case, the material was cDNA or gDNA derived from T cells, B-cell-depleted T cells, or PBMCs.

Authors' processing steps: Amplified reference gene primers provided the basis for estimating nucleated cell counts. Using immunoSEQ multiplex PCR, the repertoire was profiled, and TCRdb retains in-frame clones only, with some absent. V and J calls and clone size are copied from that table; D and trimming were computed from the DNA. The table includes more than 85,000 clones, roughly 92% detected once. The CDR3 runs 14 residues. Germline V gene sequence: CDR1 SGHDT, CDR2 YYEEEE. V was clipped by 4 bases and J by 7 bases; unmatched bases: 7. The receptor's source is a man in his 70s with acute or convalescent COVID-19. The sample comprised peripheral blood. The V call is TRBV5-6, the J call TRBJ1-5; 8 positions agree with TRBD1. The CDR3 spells CASSRGQGWQPQHF. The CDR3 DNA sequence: TGTGCCAGCAGCCGCGGACAGGGCTGGCAGCCCCAGCATTTT.